The T cell receptor (beta chain) described here comes from a study of CD8 T cells in Susac syndrome. Germline CDR1 is ENHRY and CDR2 is SYGVKD. This CDR3 spans 13 amino acids. V gave up 2 bases and J gave up 6 bases, with 10 bases separating them. The authors carried out high-throughput sequencing of TCR beta. They applied it to CD8+ and CD4+ T cells obtained from blood. The RNA input was roughly 0.45 to 1 ug, and it was reverse transcribed with random hexamers. Amplification of TCR beta CDR3 used immunoSEQ multiplex PCR across 54 Vbeta and 13 Jbeta. TCRdb itself ran the immunoSEQ multiplex PCR reads through MiXCR, one entry per CDR3 protein. The data hold 130,000 to 150,000 distinct CDR3 sequences, with roughly 95% observed a single time.

Sequencing was carried out using CD4+ T cells from PBMCs. The clonotype comes from a human donor in good health. The rearrangement links TRBV10-3 to TRBJ1-2; D is unclear. In nucleotides, the CDR3 is TGTGCCATCAGTGAGCAAGGGATCCATGGCTACACCTTC. Protein product: CAISEQGIHGYTF.